A selection of T cell receptor beta chains follows, all from one sample in a study of CD8+CD57+ T cells in acquired aplastic anemia. TCRdb reanalysed the reads using MiXCR and keeps one entry per CDR3 protein. This sample yields roughly 420,000 distinct CDR3 sequences, of which 55% to 75% are seen a single time; around 4% belongs to the top ten. The sequenced sample was sorted CD4+, CD8+, or CD8+CD57+ T cells (not recorded which) from PBMCs. The source of these receptors is a human donor in good health, serving as a control. The CDR3 runs from the conserved cysteine through the conserved F or W. Each record gives: D gene, J gene, clone size, V gene, CDR3 protein, CDR3 DNA. D genes are given only for firm matches. Clone size is shown for a subset of rows, as once, few, many or a class of expanded clone.

D gene: -; J gene: TRBJ2-7; clone size: once; V gene: TRBV11-2; CDR3 protein: CASSRDAGVSSCEQYF; CDR3 DNA: TGTGCCAGCAGCAGAGACGCAGGGGTAAGCTCCTGCGAGCAGTACTTC
D gene: -; J gene: TRBJ1-6; clone size: -; V gene: TRBV10-2; CDR3 protein: CASSTQSGASPLHF; CDR3 DNA: TGTGCCAGCTCGACCCAGAGTGGTGCGTCACCCCTCCACTTT
D gene: TRBD1; J gene: TRBJ2-1; clone size: -; V gene: TRBV5-1; CDR3 protein: CASSLGGTGTYNEQFF; CDR3 DNA: TGCGCCAGCAGCTTGGGCGGGACAGGGACCTACAATGAGCAGTTCTTC
D gene: -; J gene: TRBJ2-2; clone size: many; V gene: TRBV4-2; CDR3 protein: CASSQEGGNTGELFF; CDR3 DNA: TGTGCCAGCAGCCAAGAAGGAGGGAACACCGGGGAGCTGTTTTTT
D gene: -; J gene: TRBJ1-3; clone size: many; V gene: TRBV2; CDR3 protein: CASTLNPGPSSGNTIYF; CDR3 DNA: TGTGCCAGCACTCTAAATCCGGGACCGAGCTCTGGAAACACCATATATTTT
D gene: -; J gene: TRBJ2-3; clone size: few; V gene: TRBV20-1; CDR3 protein: CSATYYTDTQYF; CDR3 DNA: TGCAGTGCGACCTACTACACAGATACGCAGTATTTT
D gene: -; J gene: TRBJ2-7; clone size: -; V gene: TRBV7-3; CDR3 protein: CASGSKGKASDAQYF; CDR3 DNA: TGTGCCAGCGGCTCTAAGGGTAAAGCGTCCGACGCGCAGTACTTC
D gene: -; J gene: TRBJ1-2; clone size: many; V gene: TRBV12-3/TRBV12-4; CDR3 protein: CASSESDLSGYTF; CDR3 DNA: TGTGCCAGCAGTGAGTCAGACCTATCTGGCTACACCTTC
D gene: -; J gene: TRBJ1-2; clone size: -; V gene: TRBV7-9; CDR3 protein: CASTNWERLGLHHTF; CDR3 DNA: TGTGCCAGCACAAATTGGGAGCGGCTAGGGCTTCACCACACCTTC
D gene: -; J gene: TRBJ2-7; clone size: -; V gene: TRBV2; CDR3 protein: CASSCTPLTFEQYF; CDR3 DNA: TGTGCCAGCAGCTGCACACCCCTGACCTTCGAGCAGTACTTC
D gene: -; J gene: TRBJ1-2; clone size: few; V gene: TRBV7-2; CDR3 protein: CASSKDRYGYTF; CDR3 DNA: TGTGCCAGCAGTAAAGACAGGTATGGCTACACCTTC
D gene: TRBD1; J gene: TRBJ2-2; clone size: -; V gene: TRBV10-2; CDR3 protein: CASSEGQANTGELFF; CDR3 DNA: TGTGCCAGCAGTGAGGGACAGGCGAACACCGGGGAGCTGTTTTTT
D gene: -; J gene: TRBJ1-4; clone size: -; V gene: TRBV7-9; CDR3 protein: CASSFRRSVREKLFF; CDR3 DNA: TGTGCCAGCAGCTTCAGGAGGAGTGTTAGAGAAAAACTGTTTTTT
D gene: TRBD1; J gene: TRBJ1-1; clone size: once; V gene: TRBV12-3/TRBV12-4; CDR3 protein: CASSLDRGQGEAFF; CDR3 DNA: TGTGCCAGCAGTTTAGACAGGGGGCAGGGTGAAGCTTTCTTT
D gene: TRBD1; J gene: TRBJ2-7; clone size: -; V gene: TRBV7-9; CDR3 protein: CASSPDRGENSPHF; CDR3 DNA: TGTGCCAGCAGCCCAGACAGGGGGGAGAATTCACCCCATTTC
D gene: TRBD1; J gene: TRBJ1-2; clone size: few; V gene: TRBV30; CDR3 protein: CAWSHRDREGYGYTF; CDR3 DNA: TGTGCCTGGAGTCACCGGGACAGGGAAGGGTATGGCTACACCTTC
D gene: -; J gene: TRBJ1-1; clone size: -; V gene: TRBV5-1; CDR3 protein: CASSPSDGDTEAFF; CDR3 DNA: TGCGCCAGCAGCCCATCGGACGGCGACACTGAAGCTTTCTTT
D gene: -; J gene: TRBJ2-1; clone size: many; V gene: TRBV19; CDR3 protein: CASSIGGLGFNEQFF; CDR3 DNA: TGTGCCAGTAGTATTGGAGGATTAGGTTTCAATGAGCAGTTCTTC
D gene: TRBD2; J gene: TRBJ2-1; clone size: many; V gene: TRBV7-3; CDR3 protein: CASGLAGANEQFF; CDR3 DNA: TGTGCCAGTGGACTAGCGGGGGCCAATGAGCAGTTCTTC
D gene: TRBD1; J gene: TRBJ1-4; clone size: -; V gene: TRBV4-2; CDR3 protein: CASSLQPGGVSEKLFF; CDR3 DNA: TGTGCCAGCAGCCTACAGCCAGGGGGTGTGAGTGAAAAACTGTTTTTT
D gene: -; J gene: TRBJ1-1; clone size: many; V gene: TRBV12-3/TRBV12-4; CDR3 protein: CASKIQGYAEAFF; CDR3 DNA: TGTGCCAGCAAAATACAGGGCTACGCTGAAGCTTTCTTT
D gene: TRBD1; J gene: TRBJ2-1; clone size: -; V gene: TRBV15; CDR3 protein: CATSRLTGGDNEQFF; CDR3 DNA: TGTGCCACCAGCAGACTGACAGGGGGGGACAATGAGCAGTTCTTC
D gene: -; J gene: TRBJ1-6; clone size: -; V gene: TRBV9; CDR3 protein: CASSVGDTASPLHF; CDR3 DNA: TGTGCCAGCAGCGTAGGGGACACGGCTTCTCCCCTCCACTTT
D gene: -; J gene: TRBJ1-1; clone size: -; V gene: TRBV7-2; CDR3 protein: CASSLARNEKTESFF; CDR3 DNA: TGTGCCAGCAGCTTAGCCAGGAATGAAAAAACTGAATCTTTCTTT
D gene: -; J gene: TRBJ1-2; clone size: -; V gene: TRBV2; CDR3 protein: CASPTREGGVGYTF; CDR3 DNA: TGTGCCAGCCCCACCAGGGAGGGGGGTGTTGGCTACACCTTC
D gene: -; J gene: TRBJ2-7; clone size: -; V gene: TRBV5-4; CDR3 protein: CASSLVSRVSYEQYF; CDR3 DNA: TGTGCCAGCAGCTTGGTGTCCCGAGTATCCTACGAGCAGTACTTC
D gene: -; J gene: TRBJ1-6; clone size: -; V gene: TRBV7-4; CDR3 protein: CASSLLGGADDSPLHF; CDR3 DNA: TGTGCCAGCAGCTTACTTGGGGGGGCGGATGATTCACCCCTCCACTTT
D gene: -; J gene: TRBJ2-3; clone size: -; V gene: TRBV19; CDR3 protein: CASKANGRTDTQYF; CDR3 DNA: TGTGCCAGTAAAGCGAACGGGCGCACAGATACGCAGTATTTT
D gene: -; J gene: TRBJ2-2; clone size: -; V gene: TRBV15; CDR3 protein: CATSRDRNRAGELFF; CDR3 DNA: TGTGCCACCAGCAGAGATAGGAACCGGGCCGGGGAGCTGTTTTTT
D gene: -; J gene: TRBJ1-3; clone size: many; V gene: TRBV12-3/TRBV12-4; CDR3 protein: CASSARGVGTIYF; CDR3 DNA: TGTGCCAGCAGCGCACGAGGGGTTGGCACCATATATTTT
D gene: -; J gene: TRBJ2-5; clone size: once; V gene: TRBV5-5; CDR3 protein: CAGSIGRDQETQYF; CDR3 DNA: TGTGCCGGCAGCATAGGGCGGGACCAAGAGACCCAGTACTTC
D gene: -; J gene: TRBJ1-1; clone size: -; V gene: TRBV7-3; CDR3 protein: CASSLMPGQYAEAFF; CDR3 DNA: TGCGCCAGCAGCTTGATGCCCGGACAGTACGCTGAGGCTTTCTTT
D gene: -; J gene: TRBJ1-2; clone size: -; V gene: TRBV9; CDR3 protein: CASGHGAETGYSF; CDR3 DNA: TGTGCCAGCGGGCACGGGGCCGAGACTGGGTACTCCTTC
D gene: -; J gene: TRBJ1-2; clone size: many; V gene: TRBV20-1; CDR3 protein: CSVPHPQLANYGYTF; CDR3 DNA: TGCAGTGTCCCACACCCACAGTTAGCTAACTATGGCTACACCTTC
D gene: TRBD1; J gene: TRBJ2-5; clone size: -; V gene: TRBV12-3/TRBV12-4; CDR3 protein: CASRGTGGQETQYF; CDR3 DNA: TGTGCCAGCAGAGGGACAGGGGGCCAAGAGACCCAGTACTTC
D gene: TRBD1; J gene: TRBJ2-2; clone size: -; V gene: TRBV7-8; CDR3 protein: CASSEGDRVESGGLFF; CDR3 DNA: TGTGCCAGCAGTGAAGGGGACAGGGTTGAGTCCGGGGGGCTGTTTTTT
D gene: -; J gene: TRBJ1-1; clone size: -; V gene: TRBV2; CDR3 protein: CASSEAVGGAEAFF; CDR3 DNA: TGTGCCAGCAGTGAAGCGGTGGGTGGAGCTGAAGCTTTCTTT
D gene: TRBD1; J gene: TRBJ1-6; clone size: many; V gene: TRBV7-9; CDR3 protein: CASSPYRGSSYNSPLHF; CDR3 DNA: TGTGCCAGCAGTCCTTACAGGGGGAGCTCCTATAATTCACCCCTCCACTTT
D gene: -; J gene: TRBJ1-1; clone size: many; V gene: TRBV5-1; CDR3 protein: CASSETGLNTEAFF; CDR3 DNA: TGCGCCAGCAGCGAAACAGGGCTGAACACTGAAGCTTTCTTT
D gene: -; J gene: TRBJ2-5; clone size: few; V gene: TRBV15; CDR3 protein: CVSSTGLGRQETQYF; CDR3 DNA: TGCGTCAGCAGCACTGGCCTTGGACGGCAAGAGACCCAGTACTTC
D gene: TRBD2; J gene: TRBJ2-2; clone size: -; V gene: TRBV7-2; CDR3 protein: CASSLRGSQTVGELFF; CDR3 DNA: TGTGCCAGCAGCTTACGCGGGAGTCAAACGGTCGGGGAGCTGTTTTTT
D gene: -; J gene: TRBJ1-5; clone size: many; V gene: TRBV19; CDR3 protein: CASSIEPFTHF; CDR3 DNA: TGTGCCAGTAGTATAGAGCCCTTCACGCATTTT
D gene: TRBD2; J gene: TRBJ2-7; clone size: once; V gene: TRBV7-7; CDR3 protein: CASSLLAGDSYEQYF; CDR3 DNA: TGTGCTAGCAGCTTACTAGCGGGGGACTCCTACGAGCAGTACTTC
D gene: -; J gene: TRBJ1-4; clone size: many; V gene: TRBV6-5; CDR3 protein: CASSYQRGENEKLFF; CDR3 DNA: TGTGCCAGCAGTTACCAAAGGGGGGAAAATGAAAAACTGTTTTTT
D gene: TRBD2; J gene: TRBJ2-5; clone size: -; V gene: TRBV11-3; CDR3 protein: CASSETSVQETQYF; CDR3 DNA: TGTGCCAGCAGCGAGACTAGCGTTCAAGAGACCCAGTACTTC
D gene: TRBD2; J gene: TRBJ2-2; clone size: -; V gene: TRBV20-1; CDR3 protein: CSAIPTSGSTLFF; CDR3 DNA: TGCAGTGCTATCCCTACGAGCGGGAGCACGCTGTTTTTT
D gene: -; J gene: TRBJ1-1; clone size: once; V gene: TRBV20-1; CDR3 protein: CSAGNVGRGNTEAFF; CDR3 DNA: TGCAGTGCTGGAAACGTGGGCAGGGGGAACACTGAAGCTTTCTTT
D gene: -; J gene: TRBJ2-1; clone size: many; V gene: TRBV6-5; CDR3 protein: CASRTRDNRHEQFF; CDR3 DNA: TGTGCCAGCAGAACCCGAGACAACAGGCATGAGCAGTTCTTC
D gene: -; J gene: TRBJ1-2; clone size: -; V gene: TRBV7-2; CDR3 protein: CASSLLATRNTEATF; CDR3 DNA: TGTGCCAGCAGCTTACTGGCCACCCGGAACACTGAAGCTACCTTC
D gene: TRBD1; J gene: TRBJ1-2; clone size: -; V gene: TRBV5-5; CDR3 protein: CASSVTGGPPAGGYTF; CDR3 DNA: TGTGCCAGCAGCGTAACAGGGGGCCCACCGGCGGGGGGCTACACCTTC
D gene: -; J gene: TRBJ2-7; clone size: -; V gene: TRBV3-1; CDR3 protein: CASSQGASYEQYF; CDR3 DNA: TGTGCCAGCAGCCAAGGGGCCTCCTACGAGCAGTACTTC
D gene: -; J gene: TRBJ1-6; clone size: many; V gene: TRBV5-1; CDR3 protein: CASSLAGGSYNSPLHF; CDR3 DNA: TGCGCCAGCAGCTTGGCCGGGGGCTCGTATAATTCACCCCTCCACTTT
D gene: TRBD2; J gene: TRBJ2-7; clone size: -; V gene: TRBV20-1; CDR3 protein: CSARDTAGDYEQYF; CDR3 DNA: TGCAGTGCTAGAGATACAGCGGGGGACTACGAGCAGTACTTC
D gene: TRBD1; J gene: TRBJ1-2; clone size: few; V gene: TRBV7-9; CDR3 protein: CASSPDPTGEYGYTF; CDR3 DNA: TGTGCCAGCAGCCCGGACCCGACAGGGGAATATGGCTACACCTTC
D gene: -; J gene: TRBJ2-1; clone size: many; V gene: TRBV5-1; CDR3 protein: CASSLYRGNVNEQFF; CDR3 DNA: TGCGCCAGCAGCTTGTATAGGGGAAACGTAAATGAGCAGTTCTTC